The 2 T cell receptor beta chains listed next were all sequenced from one sample in a study of shared clonotypes between healthy human individuals. Assay used: immunoSEQ multiplex PCR; TCRdb lists only in-frame clones, some missing. The sample contains roughly 2,300,000 clones, 85% to 95% of which appear only once. The sequencing input was naive CD4+ T cells from PBMCs. Subset: CD45RA+ positively selected. The receptor set was obtained from a man younger than 30 in good health. Some clones in this sample may be carry-over from other donors' samples.

Worth noting for this clone: Other DNA sequences in this sample translate to the same CDR3. The chain has TRBV7-3 and TRBJ1-1, with D hard to call. This CDR3 has 15 residues. V was shortened by 5 bases and J by 1 base, with 14 bases between the two germline ends. CDR1 and CDR2 (germline): SGHTA, FQGTGA. DNA of the CDR3: TGTGCCAGCAGCCTCCAAGGAGCGGGGAACACTGAAGCTTTCTTT. It translates to CASSLQGAGNTEAFF.

Of note for this clone: At the DNA level, this CDR3 is encoded by other sequences in the same sample as well. The chain uses TRBV7-8 and TRBJ1-2; 9 bases align to TRBD1. The CDR3 length is 13 residues. Germline CDR1 SGHVS, CDR2 FQNEAQ. Unmatched junction bases numbered 6, after V lost 5 bases and J lost 8 bases. This CDR3 reads CASSPGTGLGYTF. CDR3 bases: TGTGCCAGCAGCCCCGGGACAGGGTTGGGCTACACCTTC.